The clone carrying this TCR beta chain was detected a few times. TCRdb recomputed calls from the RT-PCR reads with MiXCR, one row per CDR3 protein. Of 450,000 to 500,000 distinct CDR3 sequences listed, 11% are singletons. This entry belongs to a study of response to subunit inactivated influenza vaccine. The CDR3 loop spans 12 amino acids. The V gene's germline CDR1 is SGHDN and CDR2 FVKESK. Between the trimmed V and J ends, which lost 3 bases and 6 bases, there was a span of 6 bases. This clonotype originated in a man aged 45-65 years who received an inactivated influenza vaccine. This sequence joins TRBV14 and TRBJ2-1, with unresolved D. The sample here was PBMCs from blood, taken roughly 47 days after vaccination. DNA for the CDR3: TGTGCCAGCAGCCATAGGCGCAATGAGCAGTTCTTC. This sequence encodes CASSHRRNEQFF.